This TCR beta chain was profiled in a study of tumor and adjacent non-tumor tissue in lung cancer (dated by TCRdb to 2016 to 2019). About the full investigation: Patients with adenocarcinoma (approximately 12), squamous cell carcinoma (2) and small cell lung cancer (1) were included in the cohort. Among the approximately 15 patients, ages ranged from about 31 to 85 years, 10 were men and 5 were women, and disease was TNM stage I to III. Sequencing produced approximately 130 million productive TCRbeta reads in total, an average of about 4 million reads per sample. Bulk TCRbeta repertoires were compared between lung tumor tissue and matched distant non-tumor lung tissue obtained from more than twelve lung cancer patients. TCRbeta CDR3 sequencing was performed on fewer than 35 paired specimens, with one tumor sample and one normal lung sample collected per patient. Points the paper makes about the study in general: Peripheral blood was not sequenced, so blood TCRbeta repertoires were not examined in the lung cancer patients of the study. Only approximately 16 patients were included in the cohort, and the need for larger samples and more detailed clinical data was noted by the authors. TCR diversity was significantly higher in younger patients, and greater tumor TCR diversity was associated with shorter overall survival and shorter disease-free survival. In normal lung, the top 100 clones accounted for a significantly larger cumulative share of the repertoire than in tumor tissue. Significantly higher TCR diversity (inverse Simpson) was observed in tumor tissue than in normal lung tissue (around 450 vs 150, P = 0.0075, Mann-Whitney U test). Neither the sequencing platform nor unique molecular identifiers are mentioned in the methods.

CDR1 MDHEN and CDR2 SYDVKM are derived from the germline V gene. Including cysteine and phenylalanine, the CDR3 has 16 amino acids. The entry retains the CDR3 DNA only, 48 bases that are in frame from base 1. V was cut back by 10 bases and J by 0 bases, leaving a gap of 21 bases between them. RNA was isolated from bulk unsorted tissue, and RNA quality was assessed with a NanoDrop ND-1000 and an Agilent 2100. For the normal lung samples, distant non-tumor tissue was collected more than 3 cm away from the tumor edge. The donors were newly diagnosed lung cancer patients admitted for thoracic surgery in China from August to November 2014 who had not received prior chemotherapy. Patients who had received previous radiotherapy or chemotherapy, or who had another concurrent cancer, were excluded from the study. Pieces of surgical tissue measuring about 1-2.1 cm3 were kept in RNAlater solution and held at -80 degrees C until needed.

Turning to this clonotype: What antigen it recognizes has not been identified. Base-call qualities are not available, and no considerably larger clone is one nucleotide away.

Libraries were constructed by multiplex PCR. The reads were generated on an Illumina HiSeq 2500. Following protocols modified from ARM-PCR, the researchers constructed TCRbeta libraries through three rounds of nested PCR with primers (Table S4). Before sequencing, PCR products in the 200-500 bp range were cut out of the gel and cleaned up using the QIAquick gel extraction kit. The authors' analysis ran thus. Reads were cleaned with Trimmomatic, merged with FLASH into complete CDR3 sequences, and assigned to V(D)J germline segments with MiTCR. Clonal diversity was computed as the inverse Simpson's index with VDJtools. In-frame sequences lacking a premature stop codon were counted as productive reads. TCRdb reanalyzed the raw reads on its own, using fastp at Q25 for trimming and MiXCR for clone calling, and kept in-frame beta chains. Rows matching on CDR3 protein sequence are summarized as one entry with the most common DNA and genes. These V and J calls derive from TCRdb rather than the authors' analysis. The table for this sample lists 40,000 to 50,000 distinct CDR3 sequences; about two thirds of them were counted only once. The ten most abundant clones make up around 30% of the sample.

Recombination connected TRBV28 to TRBJ1-2; the D gene cannot be resolved reliably. The specimen was distant non-tumor lung tissue. This TCR was sampled from a woman in her seventies with non-small cell lung cancer. The DNA sequence is as follows: TGTGCCAACAATAGTCTCAAAGGACTGACTAACTATGGCTACACCTTC. Translated, it gives CANNSLKGLTNYGYTF.